Sequencing of this T cell receptor beta chain was carried out in a study of blood T cells in healthy people across ages. Germline CDR1 and CDR2: SGHRS and YFSETQ. V was cut by 0 bases and J by 7 bases, with 11 bases left in between. The CDR3 is 15 amino acids. The second PCR ran roughly 6 to 11 cycles with a sample-barcoded 5' primer and J-beta primers. TCRdb reprocessed the 5' RACE reads via MiXCR and lists one record per CDR3 protein. The table records some 1.6 million distinct CDR3 sequences, 30% to 40% of them present only once. The sequence was obtained from a woman aged 30 to 39 in good health. The chain is built from TRBV5-1 and TRBJ1-6, with D unclear. Sequenced sample: blood. The CDR3 coding sequence is TGCGCCAGCAGCTTGGACCGACTTAGGAATTCACCCCTCCACTTT. Protein: CASSLDRLRNSPLHF.